This TCR beta chain was recorded in a study of early T cells in non-severe SARS-CoV-2 infection. From the 5' RACE reads, TCRdb called clonotypes with MiXCR, one entry per CDR3 protein. The table has some 39,000 distinct CDR3 sequences, approximately 4% seen once; the top ten hold around 2.8%. In its sample, this clonotype was seen many times. What was sequenced was whole blood. The source of this sequence is an adult who was a healthcare worker with PCR-confirmed SARS-CoV-2 infection or an uninfected control (not recorded which).

The chain's CDR3 is CASAPRTANGANVLTF. In DNA, the CDR3 is TGTGCCAGTGCACCGAGAACAGCGAATGGGGCCAACGTCCTGACTTTC. The J gene is TRBJ2-6, the V gene TRBV19; D gene uncertain. The V end lost 8 bases, the J end lost 3 bases, and 17 bases lay between the germline ends. Germline lookup yields CDR1 LNHDA and CDR2 SQIVND (reference sequence). The CDR3 is made up of 16 amino acids.